The rows below give T cell receptor beta chains drawn from one sample of a study of blood T cells in healthy people across ages. MiXCR was run by TCRdb on the 5' RACE reads, yielding one entry per CDR3 protein. The sample records over 500,000 distinct CDR3 sequences, around 50% being singletons. The specimen was blood. All receptors come from a woman aged 80 or older in good health. CDR3s include the opening cysteine and the closing phenylalanine or tryptophan. The D gene is left open where the match is weak. Clone size is not always given. Where it is, it says once, few, many or a class for expanded clones.

d_call	v_call	j_call	clone_size	cdr3_aa	cdr3_nt
-	TRBV20-1	TRBJ2-7	-	CSARDPGGTRQEQYF	TGCAGTGCTAGAGATCCAGGGGGGACTAGACAAGAGCAGTACTTC
-	TRBV29-1	TRBJ2-7	-	CSVLLRSSYEQYF	TGCAGCGTCCTACTCAGGAGCTCCTACGAGCAGTACTTC
-	TRBV7-2	TRBJ1-6	-	CASSLVAGALHF	TGTGCCAGCAGCTTAGTAGCTGGGGCCCTCCACTTT
TRBD1	TRBV12-3/TRBV12-4	TRBJ2-7	few	CASSSDRGGYEQYF	TGTGCCAGCAGTTCGGACAGGGGTGGGTACGAGCAGTACTTC
-	TRBV5-1	TRBJ2-1	many	CASSPHGETEQFF	TGCGCCAGCAGCCCCCACGGGGAAACTGAGCAGTTCTTC
-	TRBV18	TRBJ1-2	-	CASSPGIGGPTVNYGYTF	TGTGCCAGCTCACCGGGTATTGGGGGACCCACCGTTAACTATGGCTACACCTTC
TRBD2	TRBV7-9	TRBJ2-1	-	CASSLIKREPSYNEQFF	TGTGCCAGCAGCCTTATTAAGCGGGAGCCAAGCTACAATGAGCAGTTCTTC
TRBD1	TRBV4-1	TRBJ2-1	-	CASSQSRWDRDDEQFF	TGCGCCAGCAGCCAGTCCCGGTGGGACAGGGACGATGAGCAGTTCTTC
-	TRBV20-1	TRBJ1-6	many	CSASRQGGSPLHF	TGCAGTGCTAGTAGGCAGGGTGGTTCACCCCTCCACTTT
-	TRBV27	TRBJ1-5	few	CASSLWVNQPQHF	TGTGCCAGCAGTTTATGGGTGAATCAGCCCCAGCATTTT
-	TRBV4-3	TRBJ1-2	few	CASSQDLGGYGYTF	TGCGCCAGCAGCCAAGATCTCGGAGGGTATGGCTACACCTTC
-	TRBV6-2/TRBV6-3	TRBJ2-7	-	CASGASYEQYF	TGTGCCAGCGGGGCCTCCTACGAGCAGTACTTC